Following are 19 T cell receptor beta chains from one sample sequenced in a study of identical twins. Each CDR3 protein gets one entry after TCRdb re-called the 5' RACE reads with MiXCR. The data contain about 890,000 distinct CDR3 sequences, around an eighth of them singletons. These same records also appear under a second study, on yellow fever vaccine responses in identical twins.

The sequenced material came from PBMCs. These receptors originate from a woman under 30 in good health.

This clonotype showed up just a few times. The V call is TRBV29-1, the J call TRBJ2-3, with 10 bases matching TRBD2. The CDR3 is 14 residues long. The J segment lost 0 bases and the V segment lost 4 bases, leaving 1 base of the junction unmatched. Per germline, CDR1 SQVTM and CDR2 ANQGSEA. For the CDR3, the DNA is TGCAGCGTTGCGGGACTAGCGAGCACAGATACGCAGTATTTT. This codes for CSVAGLASTDTQYF.

The CDR3 loop is CSAREKLAPYNEQFF. CDR3 DNA: TGCAGTGCTAGAGAGAAACTAGCGCCGTACAATGAGCAGTTCTTC. The chain combines TRBV20-1 with TRBJ2-1; 7 bases fit TRBD2. The length of the CDR3 is 15 residues. Unmatched junction bases numbered 6, after V lost 0 bases and J lost 4 bases. CDR1 and CDR2 (germline): DFQATT, SNEGSKA (reference sequence).

This clonotype was found a few times. The V gene is TRBV18, the J gene TRBJ2-1, with a weak D call TRBD2 (6 bases). The V end lost 3 bases, the J end lost 4 bases, and 13 bases lay between the germline ends. This CDR3 has 15 amino acids. Germline lookup yields CDR1 KGHSH and CDR2 LQKENI. The CDR3 is CASSPMGGLYNEQFF. The CDR3 DNA reads as TGTGCCAGCTCACCCATGGGTGGACTATACAATGAGCAGTTCTTC.

This clonotype was seen many times. This sequence joins TRBV10-3 and TRBJ2-7, with D unclear. The ends were cut back, 10 bases at V and 0 bases at J, with 16 bases in the middle. The V gene's germline CDR1 is ENHRY and CDR2 SYGVKD. This CDR3 comprises 14 residues. The CDR3 coding sequence is TGTGCCACCGGAGAACCTGGCTCCTCCTACGAGCAGTACTTC. Translating it yields CATGEPGSSYEQYF.

This chain uses TRBV6-1 with TRBJ1-1, with a weak D call TRBD1 (5 bases). The CDR3 is made up of 13 amino acids. Germline assignment: CDR1 MNHNS and CDR2 SASEGT. The V gene lost 6 bases and the J gene lost 7 bases, with 15 bases spanning the gap. The CDR3 DNA is TGTGCCAGCAGCATGACAGAGTTTGGTGAAGCTTTCTTT. Its translation: CASSMTEFGEAFF.

The V call is TRBV12-3 or TRBV12-4, the J call TRBJ2-2; 10 bases line up with TRBD2. This CDR3 contains 15 residues. The trim removed 6 bases at V and 4 bases at J, leaving 5 bases unmatched. The CDR3 spells CASSSSGGGTGELFF. CDR3 bases: TGTGCCAGCAGCTCTAGCGGGGGCGGCACCGGGGAGCTGTTTTTT.

Regarding this clonotype: At one of its ends the junction is not consistent with the germline gene, which may arise from a read error. The DNA of the CDR3 is TGCGTCAGCAGCCCAGGGACTAGTTACAATGAGCAGTTCTTC. Protein product: CVSSPGTSYNEQFF. This chain connects TRBV4-1 to TRBJ2-1; 8 bases fit TRBD2. The CDR3 covers 14 residues. The V gene's germline CDR1 is MGHRA and CDR2 YSYEKL.

This clonotype was seen more than once but under ten times. V gene TRBV15 combines with J gene TRBJ2-2; D unclear. Trimming cost V 0 bases and J 4 bases, with 12 bases left between them. There are 16 residues in the CDR3. CDR1 and CDR2 from the germline V gene are LNHNV and YYDKDF (reference sequence). The DNA for the CDR3 is TGTGCCACCAGCAGAGATCGCCCCAGTTCCACCGGGGAGCTGTTTTTT. Its translation: CATSRDRPSSTGELFF.

In this sample, this clonotype turned up many times. V is TRBV12-3 or TRBV12-4 and J is TRBJ2-7, with D perhaps matching TRBD2 (5 bases). V was clipped by 3 bases and J by 2 bases, with 8 bases between them. The CDR3 covers 13 residues. The CDR3 nucleotides are TGTGCCAGCAGTTTTGGGGAGACCTACGAGCAGTACTTC. Its protein is CASSFGETYEQYF.

The V and J genes are TRBV20-1 and TRBJ2-3; 8 nucleotides align to TRBD1. Trimming cost V 6 bases and J 4 bases; bases outside gene matches: 6. The CDR3 runs 13 residues. Germline V gene sequence: CDR1 DFQATT, CDR2 SNEGSKA (reference sequence). This CDR3 reads CSAMDRVPDTQYF. The CDR3 bases are TGCAGTGCCATGGACAGGGTTCCAGATACGCAGTATTTT.

This clonotype was detected a few times. The chain carries TRBV10-3 and TRBJ1-1, with TRBD1 identical over 9 bases. Germline loops: CDR1 ENHRY, CDR2 SYGVKD. The CDR3 is 15 residues long. The ends lost 6 bases at V and 1 base at J; junction bases unmatched: 6. The CDR3 nucleotides are TGTGCCATCAGGGGACAGGGTCTTCGGAACACTGAAGCTTTCTTT. It yields the protein CAIRGQGLRNTEAFF.

About this clonotype: This likely comes from a read error, as the CDR3 has no conserved phenylalanine or tryptophan at its end. Because the CDR3's place on the DNA is in doubt, the DNA is left out and the CDR3 is given as listed by TCRdb. V is TRBV7-9 and J is TRBJ2-1; no DNA check was done on the table's D call, TRBD1. The CDR3 has 12 amino acids, counting both end residues. CDR1 is SEHNR, CDR2 FQNEAQ, per germline (reference sequence). This CDR3 reads CASSRGQGAGRV.

This clonotype has a handful of counts. This chain joins TRBV5-1 and TRBJ1-4; D not certain. The CDR3 extends over 14 amino acids. Trimming shortened V by 3 bases and J by 3 bases, and 9 bases separated the two germline ends. The germline gives CDR1 SGHRS, CDR2 YFSETQ. The CDR3 protein is CASSSDGSNEKLFF. The CDR3 coding sequence is TGCGCCAGCAGCTCGGACGGATCTAATGAAAAACTGTTTTTT. The full variable domain, completed using reference TRBV5-1 and TRBJ1-4, is KAGVTQTPRYLIKTRGQQVTLSCSPISGHRSVSWYQQTPGQGLQFLFEYFSETQRNKGNFPGRFSGRQFSNSRSEMNVSTLELGDSALYLCASSSDGSNEKLFFGSGTQLSVL.

The chain has TRBV3-1 and TRBJ2-4; D not resolved. The germline gives CDR1 LGHDT, CDR2 YNNKEL (reference sequence). The CDR3 consists of 13 residues. The germline V and J ends were trimmed by 0 bases and 7 bases, with 7 bases remaining between them. The CDR3 nucleotides read TGTGCCAGCAGCCAAGAAGGCGTCAACATTCAGTACTTC. Protein sequence: CASSQEGVNIQYF.

This clonotype was seen at least ten times. J is TRBJ2-2 and V is TRBV4-1; D is possibly TRBD1 (5 bases). Germline assignment: CDR1 MGHRA and CDR2 YSYEKL. The V gene lost 0 bases and the J gene lost 2 bases, with 13 bases spanning the gap. The length of the CDR3 is 17 residues. The CDR3 region has the DNA TGCGCCAGCAGCCAAGATGGGGCAAGGGGTAACACCGGGGAGCTGTTTTTT. This codes for CASSQDGARGNTGELFF.

This clonotype was counted a few times. The rearrangement uses TRBV10-3 and TRBJ2-1, with D maybe TRBD2 (6 bases). The CDR3 covers 11 residues. The germline V and J ends were trimmed by 11 bases and 7 bases, with 12 bases remaining between them. In germline, CDR1 is ENHRY, CDR2 SYGVKD. This CDR3 reads CASGANNEQFF. The CDR3 region has the DNA TGTGCCTCGGGAGCAAATAATGAGCAGTTCTTC.

In its sample, this clonotype was seen a few times. This chain links TRBV7-2 with TRBJ2-3; D unclear. Germline V gene lookup returns CDR1 SGHTA and CDR2 FQGNSA. The CDR3 totals 15 residues. V lost 0 bases and J 2 bases, leaving 9 bases between the germline ends. CDR3 coding DNA: TGTGCCAGCAGCTTAGCAGACACCCCCACAGATACGCAGTATTTT. It codes for CASSLADTPTDTQYF.

The rearrangement joins TRBV2 to TRBJ1-4; weak D call: TRBD1 (5 bases). The CDR3 is 13 residues long. Germline CDR1 and CDR2: SNHLY and FYNNEI. V lost 6 bases and J lost 14, with 19 bases in between. The CDR3 DNA sequence: TGTGCCAGCAGGGACCGGGACTTCGGTTTTCTGTTTTTT. This encodes CASRDRDFGFLFF.

Ten or more counts support this clonotype. The V call is TRBV19, the J call TRBJ1-1; 7 nucleotides line up with TRBD1. The CDR3 totals 15 residues. The germline CDR1 and CDR2 sequences are LNHDA and SQIVND (reference sequence). The ends lost 10 bases at V and 1 base at J; junction bases unmatched: 12. In DNA, the CDR3 is TGTGCCACCCAAGGCCTACAGGGGACGAACACTGAAGCTTTCTTT. Residues: CATQGLQGTNTEAFF. The full variable domain, in which reference TRBV19 and TRBJ1-1 provide the parts outside the CDR3, is DGGITQSPKYLFRKEGQNVTLSCEQNLNHDAMYWYRQDPGQGLRLIYYSQIVNDFQKGDIAEGYSVSREKKESFPLTVTSAQKNPTAFYLCATQGLQGTNTEAFFGQGTRLTVV.